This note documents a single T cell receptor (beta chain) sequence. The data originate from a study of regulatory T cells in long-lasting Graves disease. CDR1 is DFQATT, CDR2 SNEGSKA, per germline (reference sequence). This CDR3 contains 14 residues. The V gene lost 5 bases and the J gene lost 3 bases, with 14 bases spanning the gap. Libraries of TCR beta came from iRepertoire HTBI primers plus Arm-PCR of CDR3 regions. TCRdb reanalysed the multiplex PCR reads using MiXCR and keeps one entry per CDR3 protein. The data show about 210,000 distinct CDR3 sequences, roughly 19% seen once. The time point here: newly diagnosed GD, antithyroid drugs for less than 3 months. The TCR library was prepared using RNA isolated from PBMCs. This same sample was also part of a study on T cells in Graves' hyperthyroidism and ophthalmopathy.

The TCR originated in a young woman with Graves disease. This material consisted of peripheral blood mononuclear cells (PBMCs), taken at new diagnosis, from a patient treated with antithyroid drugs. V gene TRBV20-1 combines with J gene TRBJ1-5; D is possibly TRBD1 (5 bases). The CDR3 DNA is TGCAGTGCTGAAGGGACGGCCAACAATCAGCCCCAGCATTTT. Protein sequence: CSAEGTANNQPQHF.